Following are 25 T cell receptor beta chains from one sample sequenced in a study of T cells in Graves' hyperthyroidism and ophthalmopathy. TCR beta CDR3 regions were amplified from RNA transcripts. The HTBI primer set served for first-round RT-PCR of the TCR CDR3. TCRdb ran MiXCR on the multiplex PCR reads and lists one entry per CDR3 protein. The sample lists about 760,000 distinct CDR3 sequences; just over 35% were seen once. Material for sequencing was blood. These receptors all come from a woman between 40 and 50 years old with Graves' hyperthyroidism.

This clonotype was seen ten or more times. The chain links TRBV25-1 to TRBJ2-7; 12 positions match TRBD2. CDR3 length: 16 amino acids. V lost 4 bases, J lost 6 bases, and 10 bases stayed unmatched. The germline CDR1 and CDR2 sequences are MGHDK and SYGVNS. The DNA of the CDR3 is TGTGCCAGCAGTGCTCCGACTAGCGGGAGTACGTCCGAGCAGTACTTC. Translation gives CASSAPTSGSTSEQYF.

This clonotype has just a few counts. The V gene is TRBV19, the J gene TRBJ1-4, with D possibly TRBD1 on 6 matching bases. CDR3 length: 15 amino acids. V was clipped by 6 bases and J by 2 bases, with 13 bases between them. Germline assignment: CDR1 LNHDA and CDR2 SQIVND (reference sequence). The CDR3 DNA sequence: TGTGCCAGTAGCTATCCGGGGGGCACTAATGAAAAACTGTTTTTT. Translated, it gives CASSYPGGTNEKLFF.

This clonotype was seen a few times. The V gene is TRBV19, the J gene TRBJ1-4, with D unresolved. V lost 7 bases and J lost 8, with 17 bases in between. This CDR3 has 14 amino acids. Germline values: CDR1 LNHDA, CDR2 SQIVND (reference sequence). As DNA, the CDR3 is TGTGCCAGTACAAAAGGGCAAGGGAGCGAAAAACTGTTTTTT. Translating it yields CASTKGQGSEKLFF.

This clonotype was recorded at least ten times. The rearrangement uses TRBV20-1 and TRBJ2-7; maybe TRBD2 (6 bases). The germline gives CDR1 DFQATT, CDR2 SNEGSKA (reference sequence). The germline V and J ends were trimmed by 5 bases and 3 bases, with 14 bases remaining between them. The CDR3 has 13 amino acids. The CDR3 sequence: CSARAGRVYEQYF. CDR3 DNA sequence: TGCAGTGCTCGTGCGGGACGGGTCTACGAGCAGTACTTC.

Ten or more counts support this clonotype. The CDR3 is CASSLGLGSHGYTF. The CDR3 region has the DNA TGTGCCAGCAGTCTCGGTTTAGGGTCGCATGGCTACACCTTC. The chain uses TRBV6-6 and TRBJ1-2; D is unclear. This CDR3 has 14 amino acids. V was pared by 5 bases and J by 6 bases, with 16 bases between. The germline V gene encodes CDR1 MNHNY and CDR2 SVGAGI (reference sequence).

This clonotype appeared a few times. The chain carries TRBV4-3 and TRBJ2-7, with D perhaps matching TRBD2 (5 bases). The CDR3 covers 16 residues. Germline CDR1 is LGHNA and CDR2 is YSLEER. V dropped 4 bases and J dropped 2 bases, with 18 bases sitting between them. Here the CDR3 DNA reads TGCGCCAGCAGCCCTCAGGCGGGCCGATTCCCCTACGAGCAGTACTTC. It is translated as CASSPQAGRFPYEQYF.

In regard to this clonotype: This clone may be a read error of a much larger clone one base away. The rearrangement joins TRBV7-6 to TRBJ1-1; weak D call: TRBD1 (5 bases). Germline loops: CDR1 SGHVS, CDR2 FNYEAQ. The CDR3 runs to 13 residues. Trimming removed 5 bases at V and 6 bases at J, with 13 bases between. This CDR3 reads CASSEAGGAEAFF. For the CDR3, the DNA is TGTGCCAGCAGCGAGGCGGGGGGGGCTGAAGCTTTCTTT.

This clonotype has a count of ten or more. The chain has TRBV2 and TRBJ1-2, with 8 bases that match TRBD1. The CDR3 loop spans 14 amino acids. Germline V CDR1 and CDR2: SNHLY, FYNNEI. V lost 6 bases, J lost 0 bases, and 3 bases stayed unmatched. The DNA for the CDR3 is TGTGCCAGCAGGGGACAGGCCTCTAACTATGGCTACACCTTC. Translation gives CASRGQASNYGYTF.

The chain joins TRBV10-3 to TRBJ2-5; D possibly corresponds to TRBD2 (6 bases). There are 15 residues in the CDR3. The germline gives CDR1 ENHRY, CDR2 SYGVKD. V lost 6 bases and J lost 5, with 19 bases in between. CDR3 in amino acids: CAIRFGSLAGETQYF. The DNA of the CDR3 is TGTGCCATCAGGTTCGGGAGTCTAGCAGGCGAGACCCAGTACTTC.

In the case of this clonotype: One end of the junction is discordant with germline, which a read error may explain. V is TRBV24-1 and J is TRBJ1-2; D gene ambiguous. This CDR3 is 16 amino acids long. The germline V gene encodes CDR1 KGHDR and CDR2 SFDVKD. The CDR3 coding sequence is TGTGCCAGCAGTTTTTCTAGCCTACAGACTAACTATGGCTACACCTTC. Translated: CASSFSSLQTNYGYTF.

This clonotype appeared many times. This chain joins TRBV19 and TRBJ2-7; 8 bases align to TRBD1. J was trimmed by 3 bases and V by 7 bases; bases with no gene match: 8. The CDR3 totals 14 residues. The germline V gene has CDR1 LNHDA and CDR2 SQIVND (reference sequence). The CDR3 nucleotides read TGTGCCAGTACATCCGACAGGGGAGGCTACGAGCAGTACTTC. It codes for CASTSDRGGYEQYF.

This clonotype was recorded a few times. V and J are TRBV5-1 and TRBJ2-7; D may be TRBD2 (6 bases). The CDR3 is 15 residues long. Trimming cost V 0 bases and J 2 bases, with 12 bases left between them. The germline gives CDR1 SGHRS, CDR2 YFSETQ. CDR3 sequence: CASSLAGVGAYEQYF. The DNA for the CDR3 is TGCGCCAGCAGCTTGGCGGGAGTCGGGGCCTACGAGCAGTACTTC.

On this clonotype itself: Because the CDR3 is missing its conserved closing phenylalanine or tryptophan, this is likely a read error. No DNA is shown, since the ends of the CDR3 on it are uncertain; the CDR3 is the one TCRdb lists. This chain connects TRBV20-1 to TRBJ2-5; TRBD2, the D gene given by the table, was not confirmed from the DNA. The CDR3 is 8 amino acids in total, end residues counted. Looked up from germline, CDR1 is DFQATT and CDR2 is SNEGSKA (reference sequence). This chain's CDR3 is CSASKGLP.

V gene TRBV13 combines with J gene TRBJ1-1, with D perhaps TRBD1 (5 bases). The V end was cut by 8 bases, the J end by 10 bases, with 17 bases between. Germline lookup yields CDR1 PRHDT and CDR2 FYEKMQ (reference sequence). The CDR3 spans 12 residues. CDR3: CASGTVARGAFF. The CDR3 coding sequence is TGTGCCAGCGGGACGGTAGCCCGAGGAGCTTTCTTT.

This clonotype was seen ten or more times. This chain links TRBV20-1 with TRBJ2-7; D is perhaps TRBD1 (5 bases). Germline CDR1 DFQATT, CDR2 SNEGSKA (reference sequence). Trimming took 1 base from V and 3 from J, leaving 7 bases between them. The CDR3 contains 12 residues. The CDR3 nucleotides are TGCAGTGCTAGAGCCAGGGTCTACGAGCAGTACTTC. This encodes CSARARVYEQYF.

This clonotype was seen ten or more times. The chain is built from TRBV20-1 and TRBJ2-7, with D possibly matching TRBD2 (6 bases). Trimming cost V 2 bases and J 2 bases, with 10 bases left between them. Germline V gene data show CDR1 as DFQATT and CDR2 as SNEGSKA (reference sequence). The CDR3 totals 13 residues. The CDR3, as DNA: TGCAGTGCTAGATTTGGAGGGACCTACGAGCAGTACTTC. Translation gives CSARFGGTYEQYF.

This clonotype came up many times. The rearrangement links TRBV10-3 to TRBJ2-5; D is uncertain. The CDR3 is made up of 13 amino acids. The germline CDR1 and CDR2 sequences are ENHRY and SYGVKD. With 6 bases removed from V and 3 bases from J, the gap between germline ends came to 11 bases. For the CDR3, the DNA is TGTGCCATCAGCAACCGGCCCGAAGAGACCCAGTACTTC. It specifies CAISNRPEETQYF.

This clonotype was recorded many times. V and J are TRBV19 and TRBJ1-4; no firm D call. Deletions cut 3 bases from V and 5 bases from J, with 13 bases between. This CDR3 has 15 residues. In germline, CDR1 is LNHDA, CDR2 SQIVND (reference sequence). The CDR3 region has the DNA TGTGCCAGTAGTATCGAAACGGTGTTAAATGAAAAACTGTTTTTT. Encoded protein: CASSIETVLNEKLFF.

This clonotype has more than one count but fewer than ten. A read error may explain this, as a much larger clone is one base away. The chain carries TRBV29-1 and TRBJ1-1; D might be TRBD1 (5 bases). Germline lookup yields CDR1 SQVTM and CDR2 ANQGSEA. The CDR3 covers 12 residues. The CDR3 bases are TGCAGCGCCGTTGGGGGGTCTGATGAAGCTTCCTTT. Amino acids: CSAVGGSDEASF.

This clonotype has at least ten counts. The chain is built from TRBV29-1 and TRBJ1-1; no reliable D call. Germline-derived CDR1 and CDR2 are SQVTM and ANQGSEA. CDR3 size: 16 residues. Trimming took 3 bases from V and 1 from J, leaving 18 bases between them. CDR3 nucleotide sequence: TGCAGCGTTGAGTTGGGCAGGTGGCGGTGGAACACTGAAGCTTTCTTT. Encoded protein: CSVELGRWRWNTEAFF. Using reference TRBV29-1 and TRBJ1-1 for the parts outside the CDR3, the full variable domain is SAVISQKPSRDICQRGTSLTIQCQVDSQVTMMFWYRQQPGQSLTLIATANQGSEATYESGFVIDKFPISRPNLTFSTLTVSNMSPEDSSIYLCSVELGRWRWNTEAFFGQGTRLTVV.

The J gene is TRBJ2-5, the V gene TRBV7-9; a weak D match, TRBD2 (6 bases). The germline V and J ends were trimmed by 6 bases and 2 bases, with 16 bases remaining between them. The germline V gene encodes CDR1 SEHNR and CDR2 FQNEAQ (reference sequence). The CDR3 has 15 residues. CDR3 residues: CASRAPGLRQETQYF. The CDR3 region has the DNA TGTGCCAGCAGGGCTCCGGGACTCCGGCAAGAGACCCAGTACTTC.

Details on this clonotype: A much bigger clone sits one base away, suggesting this may be a read error. V gene TRBV15 combines with J gene TRBJ1-6; D unresolved. The germline V gene encodes CDR1 LNHNV and CDR2 YYDKDF (reference sequence). There are 12 residues in the CDR3. The DNA for the CDR3 is TGTGCCACCAGCAGAGAGAATTCACCCCTCTACTTT. Translation gives CATSRENSPLYF.

This clonotype appeared a few times. This chain uses TRBV6-1 with TRBJ1-2; D is uncertain. The CDR3 is 13 amino acids. Germline V gene lookup returns CDR1 MNHNS and CDR2 SASEGT. Trimming took off 5 bases at V and 4 bases at J, with 11 bases between the two ends. This CDR3 is CASSTTDGYGYTF. CDR3 sequence (DNA): TGTGCCAGCAGTACGACCGACGGCTATGGCTACACCTTC.

The chain is built from TRBV28 and TRBJ1-2; possible D gene TRBD1, 6 bases. The CDR3 totals 14 residues. In germline, CDR1 is MDHEN, CDR2 SYDVKM. V dropped 6 bases and J dropped 2 bases, with 13 bases sitting between them. The DNA for the CDR3 is TGTGCCAGCAGCCCCGGACAGATCAACTATGGCTACACCTTC. It is translated as CASSPGQINYGYTF.

The chain employs TRBV10-3 and TRBJ1-1; 8 bases match TRBD1. Germline lookup yields CDR1 ENHRY and CDR2 SYGVKD. The CDR3 length is 17 residues. With 10 bases clipped from V and 5 bases from J, the junction kept 21 bases outside the gene matches. The CDR3 DNA follows: TGTGCCACAGAAACCGGGACAGGCGATATCTTGAGGACTGAAGCTTTCTTT. Translation: CATETGTGDILRTEAFF.